This paragraph covers one T cell receptor (beta chain) sequence. The CDR3 is made up of 14 amino acids. Deletions cut 0 bases from V and 10 bases from J, with 17 bases between. Per germline, CDR1 SGHNT and CDR2 YYREEE (reference sequence). Original handling: Amplification with reference gene primers provided the estimates of nucleated cell counts. Assay used: immunoSEQ multiplex PCR; TCRdb lists only in-frame clones, some missing. V and J calls and clone size come straight from that table; D and trimming were deduced from the DNA. The sample has about 34,000 clones; 88% are singletons. These data belong to a study of blood T cell repertoires in COVID-19. Across the whole study: Samples came from the United States, Italy and Spain, spanning acute and convalescent COVID-19.

The sequence derives from a man aged 60 to 69 with active COVID-19. The rearrangement links TRBV5-4 to TRBJ2-7; tentatively, D is TRBD2 (6 bases). The source material was peripheral blood. The CDR3 spells CASSLVGFDGGQYF. The CDR3 DNA follows: TGTGCCAGCAGCTTGGTGGGATTTGACGGGGGACAGTACTTC.